The entry that follows covers one T cell receptor beta chain sequence. The entry originates in a study of blood T cell repertoires in COVID-19. Across the study: The samples span acute and convalescent COVID-19 from the United States, Italy and Spain. T cells, B-cell-depleted T cells, or PBMCs provided the cDNA or gDNA that served as material.

In the original processing: Counts of nucleated cells, estimated from reference gene primer amplification, were obtained. Repertoires were generated with immunoSEQ multiplex PCR, while TCRdb's copy carries only in-frame clones and drops some. The D gene and trimming were derived from the DNA, and the V and J assignments and clone size from that table. Here the sample spans roughly 110,000 clones, about 80% being singletons. This clonotype originated in a woman in her 40s with acute or convalescent COVID-19. Specimen: peripheral blood.

CDR3 sequence reads: CAIMWTGAFGYTF. In DNA form, the CDR3 reads TGCGCCATCATGTGGACAGGGGCATTTGGCTACACCTTC. The V gene is TRBV23-1, the J gene TRBJ1-2, with 9 nucleotides matching TRBD1. TRBV23-1 is known as an ORF, though its function is uncertain. Trimming cost V 10 bases and J 7 bases; bases outside gene matches: 10. This CDR3 spans 13 amino acids.